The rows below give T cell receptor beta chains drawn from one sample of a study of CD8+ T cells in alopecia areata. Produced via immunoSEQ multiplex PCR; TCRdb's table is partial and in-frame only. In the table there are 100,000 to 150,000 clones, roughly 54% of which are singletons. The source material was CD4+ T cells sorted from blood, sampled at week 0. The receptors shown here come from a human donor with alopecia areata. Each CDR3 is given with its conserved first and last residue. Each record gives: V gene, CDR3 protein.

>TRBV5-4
CASSLQGGGGYTF
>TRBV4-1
CASSHGERGVETQYF
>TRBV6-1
CASSERYEQYF
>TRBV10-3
CAVRKEGANTGELFF
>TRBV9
CASSVVGSGGADTQYF
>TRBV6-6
CATRDSGANVLTF
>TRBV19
CATHDRGRETQYF
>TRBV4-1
CASSVSHDGDGYTF
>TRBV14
CASSQAQGGNTIYF
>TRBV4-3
CASKGNYGYTF
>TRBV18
CASSPRRGGSYNEQFF
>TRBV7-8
CASSLTGDTEAFF
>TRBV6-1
CASSEESPLEQYF
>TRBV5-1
CASSLGGDNEQFF
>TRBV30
CAWSAGRNTEAFF
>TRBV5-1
CASSLDTKLTGELFF
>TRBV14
CASQRDSYNEQFF
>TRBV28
CASSFNRGLGNEQFF
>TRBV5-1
CASSLIAGDSYNEQFF
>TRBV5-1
CASTDRGSSYNEQFF
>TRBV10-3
CAISEVVGNSPLHF
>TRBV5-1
CASSLVVGRETYEQYF
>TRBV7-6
CASSLGLRDRDSYNEQFF
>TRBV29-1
CSVETGTKDEQYF
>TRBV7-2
CASSLYPTSGMSFF
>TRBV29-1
CSVSDRAPNSPLHF
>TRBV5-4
CASSGGAYNEQFF
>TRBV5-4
CASSPGRQGTYEQYF
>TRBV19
CASNRPQETQYF
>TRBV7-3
CASSLSGLSEQFF
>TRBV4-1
CACSPGGSTDTQYF
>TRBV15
CATSRMDRAQETQYF
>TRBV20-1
CSGGRADEQYF
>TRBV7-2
CASSARGGGTDTQYF
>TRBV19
CASNGSGGSREQYF
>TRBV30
CASYRDREETQYF
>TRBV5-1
CASSLTGQIGNSPLHF
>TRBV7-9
CASSFTSGQETQYF
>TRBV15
CATSRVGGGGNSPLHF
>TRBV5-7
CASSLTPQGWCETQYF